A single sample is the source of the 6 T cell receptor beta chains below, sequenced in a study of cytomegalovirus exposure and HLA in healthy donors. The study ran its PCR with 60 Vbeta and 13 Jbeta primers. Here immunoSEQ multiplex PCR was the method, and the copy in TCRdb shows in-frame clones only, minus some. The data hold around 220,000 clones, with over 75% observed a single time. Sequencing was carried out using PBMCs. These receptors all stem from a girl aged 2 to 9 in good health and CMV-seronegative.

The J gene is TRBJ2-3, the V gene TRBV19; no clear D gene. In germline, CDR1 is LNHDA, CDR2 SQIVND (reference sequence). CDR3 size: 14 residues. Between the trimmed V and J ends, which lost 2 bases and 2 bases, there was a span of 8 bases. The CDR3 loop reads CASSISEFTDTQYF. For the CDR3, the DNA is TGTGCCAGTAGTATATCGGAGTTCACAGATACGCAGTATTTT.

The chain joins TRBV9 to TRBJ2-7; D might be TRBD2 (5 bases). Germline V gene sequence: CDR1 SGDLS, CDR2 YYNGEE. The CDR3 spans 16 residues. Deletions cut 4 bases from V and 5 bases from J, with 22 bases between. The CDR3 is CASSSLPGLAPHEQYF. CDR3 nucleotides: TGTGCCAGCAGCTCCCTACCCGGGCTAGCCCCCCACGAGCAGTACTTC.

This sequence joins TRBV4-1 and TRBJ2-7, with 8 bases aligning to TRBD2. The V gene end was trimmed by 4 bases and the J gene end by 4 bases; junction bases not matched to a gene: 6. Germline CDR1 reads MGHRA; CDR2 reads YSYEKL. This CDR3 contains 14 residues. CDR3: CASSLERETYEQYF. The CDR3 nucleotides are TGCGCCAGCAGCCTTGAGCGGGAGACATACGAGCAGTACTTC.

The chain recombines TRBV27 with TRBJ2-5; TRBD2 matches at 8 bases. CDR1 is MNHEY and CDR2 is SMNVEV in the germline V gene (reference sequence). The V gene end was trimmed by 3 bases and the J gene end by 5 bases; junction bases not matched to a gene: 8. The CDR3 sequence is 15 residues long. CDR3 sequence: CASSFSPGGRETQYF. The CDR3, as DNA: TGTGCCAGCAGTTTTTCGCCGGGAGGGCGGGAGACCCAGTACTTC.

This clone was picked up one time. The V and J genes are TRBV7-9 and TRBJ2-7, with D tentatively TRBD1 (6 bases). The CDR3 consists of 15 residues. Trimming removed 4 bases from V and 0 bases from J, with 13 bases in between. From germline, CDR1 is SEHNR and CDR2 FQNEAQ (reference sequence). In nucleotides, the CDR3 is TGTGCCAGCAGCTCTAGGCAGGGGAGCTCCTACGAGCAGTACTTC. It encodes CASSSRQGSSYEQYF.

The rearrangement uses TRBV29-1 and TRBJ2-1, with 9 nucleotides matching TRBD1. Germline V gene sequence: CDR1 SQVTM, CDR2 ANQGSEA. V lost 6 bases and J lost 2; bases outside the gene matches: 2. The CDR3 loop spans 13 amino acids. This chain's CDR3 is CSVGQGTYNEQFF. CDR3 DNA sequence: TGCAGCGTCGGACAGGGGACCTACAATGAGCAGTTCTTC.